The source of this T cell receptor beta chain is a study of blood T cell repertoires in COVID-19. About the research overall: COVID-19 samples collected from the United States, Italy and Spain covered acute and convalescent phases. The cDNA or gDNA used as material had been derived from T cells, B-cell-depleted T cells, or PBMCs.

Trimming removed 8 bases from V and 7 bases from J; junction bases left unmatched: 11. This CDR3 contains 13 residues. Seattle cases were enrolled at active infection and followed longitudinally. Authors' data handling: Reference gene primer amplification gave estimated nucleated cell counts. This table comes from immunoSEQ multiplex PCR, and its TCRdb copy is limited to in-frame clones, with some not included. From that table come the V and J calls and clone size; the DNA was used to work out D and trimming. The table lists around 470,000 clones, 89% of them singletons, with roughly 0.92% in the top ten.

Sequenced input: peripheral blood. This sequence was found in a man aged 18 to 29 with COVID-19, enrolled during active disease. The chain is built from TRBV12-3 or TRBV12-4 and TRBJ2-7, with 7 bases identical to TRBD2. CDR3 protein: CASRLEGGVEQYF. CDR3 DNA: TGTGCCAGCCGACTGGAGGGAGGGGTTGAGCAGTACTTC.